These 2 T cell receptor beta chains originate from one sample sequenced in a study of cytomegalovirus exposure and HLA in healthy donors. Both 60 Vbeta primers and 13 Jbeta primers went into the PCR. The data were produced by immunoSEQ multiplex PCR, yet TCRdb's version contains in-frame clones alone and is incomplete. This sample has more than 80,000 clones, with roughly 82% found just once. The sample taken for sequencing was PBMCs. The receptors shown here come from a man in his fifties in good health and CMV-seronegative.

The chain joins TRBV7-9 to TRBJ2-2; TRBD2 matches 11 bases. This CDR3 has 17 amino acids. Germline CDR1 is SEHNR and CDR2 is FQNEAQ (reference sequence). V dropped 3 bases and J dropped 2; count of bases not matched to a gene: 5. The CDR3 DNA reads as TGTGCCAGCAGCTTGCCCCTAGCGGGGGGAAACACCGGGGAGCTGTTTTTT. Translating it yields CASSLPLAGGNTGELFF.

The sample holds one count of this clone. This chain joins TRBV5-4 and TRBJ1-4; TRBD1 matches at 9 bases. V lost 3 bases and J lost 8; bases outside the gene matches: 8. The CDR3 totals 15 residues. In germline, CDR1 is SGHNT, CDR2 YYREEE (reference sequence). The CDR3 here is CASSSGGQGQEKLFF. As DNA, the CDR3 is TGTGCCAGCAGCTCCGGAGGACAGGGGCAGGAAAAACTGTTTTTT. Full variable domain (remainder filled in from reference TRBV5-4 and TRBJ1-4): ETGVTQSPTHLIKTRGQQVTLRCSSQSGHNTVSWYQQALGQGPQFIFQYYREEENGRGNFPPRFSGLQFPNYSSELNVNALELDDSALYLCASSSGGQGQEKLFFGSGTQLSVL.